This entry is about one T cell receptor beta chain. Its specificity is not known. This sample was taken from a study of cytomegalovirus exposure and HLA in healthy donors. 60 Vbeta and 13 Jbeta primers were used in PCR. Assay: immunoSEQ multiplex PCR; the TCRdb copy retains only in-frame clones and omits some. The sample yields under 250,000 clones, under 85% seen once. This CDR3 region has 15 residues. V lost 2 bases, J lost 4 bases, and 5 bases stayed unmatched. Germline V gene sequence: CDR1 MGHRA, CDR2 YSYEKL. Broader study findings: Some V segments, including TRBV6-2 and TRBV6-3, were excluded as indistinguishable. In a later analysis, TCR association rates varied by HLA locus: DRB1 most, HLA-C fewest. Information on immune exposure was restricted to one variable (CMV serostatus).

The genes are TRBV4-1 and TRBJ2-1, with TRBD2 matching 7 bases. The material sequenced was PBMCs. The origin of this receptor is a man aged 45-65 years in good health and CMV-seronegative. The CDR3, as DNA: TGCGCCAGCAGCCAATTTCAGCGGGAATACAATGAGCAGTTCTTC. It is translated as CASSQFQREYNEQFF.